This passage covers 30 T cell receptor beta chains from one sample sequenced in a study of T cells in localized non-small cell lung cancer. Libraries were prepared by immunoSEQ multiplex PCR; TCRdb keeps only in-frame clonotypes and omits some of them. Of roughly 40,000 clones listed, approximately 80% are singletons. Here the sequenced sample was peripheral blood mononuclear cells, taken before any cancer treatment. These receptors came from a male donor aged 60 or older with stage II lung adenocarcinoma.

This chain links TRBV27 with TRBJ2-1; tentatively, D is TRBD2 (5 bases). This CDR3 comprises 17 residues. Germline V gene data show CDR1 as MNHEY and CDR2 as SMNVEV (reference sequence). V was pared by 3 bases and J by 1 base, with 16 bases between. CDR3 loop: CASSFVTNSISYNEQFF. The CDR3 DNA follows: TGTGCCAGCAGTTTCGTGACTAATTCTATTTCCTACAATGAGCAGTTCTTC.

This sequence joins TRBV7-2 and TRBJ2-1; no firm D call. The ends were cut back, 10 bases at V and 1 base at J, with 8 bases in the middle. CDR3 length: 12 amino acids. CDR1 SGHTA and CDR2 FQGNSA come from the germline V gene. The CDR3 protein is CATAISYNEQFF. The CDR3 nucleotides read TGTGCCACCGCCATTTCCTACAATGAGCAGTTCTTC.

The chain recombines TRBV6-5 with TRBJ2-5, with D unresolved. Per the germline V gene, CDR1 is MNHEY and CDR2 is SVGAGI. Trimming removed 0 bases at V and 4 bases at J, with 9 bases between. The CDR3 sequence is 14 residues long. The CDR3 here is CASSYSVGTETQYF. The CDR3 coding sequence is TGTGCCAGCAGTTACTCAGTAGGCACAGAGACCCAGTACTTC.

The chain recombines TRBV18 with TRBJ2-5, with a weak D call TRBD1 (6 bases). Trimming stripped 3 bases from V and 5 bases from J, with 13 bases between. There are 14 residues in the CDR3. Germline CDR1 is KGHSH and CDR2 is LQKENI. The CDR3 sequence is CASSPRTAVETQYF. The CDR3 coding sequence is TGTGCCAGCTCACCCAGGACAGCGGTGGAGACCCAGTACTTC.

This clone appeared a few times. This chain connects TRBV5-4 to TRBJ2-7; 8 nucleotides align to TRBD2. The V gene's germline CDR1 is SGHNT and CDR2 YYREEE (reference sequence). The V and J ends lost 4 bases and 0 bases, in that order; junction bases with no gene match: 6. CDR3 length equals 15 residues. CDR3 amino acids: CASSPRGTSSYEQYF. The CDR3 coding sequence is TGTGCCAGCAGCCCCCGGGGGACTAGCTCCTACGAGCAGTACTTC.

The chain employs TRBV6-5 and TRBJ1-4; TRBD1 matches at 7 bases. The V gene's germline CDR1 is MNHEY and CDR2 SVGAGI. V trimming: 6 bases; J trimming: 6 bases; junction bases outside the gene matches: 10. The CDR3 contains 15 residues. This chain's CDR3 is CASRPEGARDEKLFF. CDR3 DNA sequence: TGTGCCAGCAGACCCGAGGGGGCGAGGGATGAAAAACTGTTTTTT.

This chain uses TRBV28 with TRBJ1-4; 8 bases map to TRBD1. The germline CDR1 and CDR2 sequences are MDHEN and SYDVKM. The CDR3 has 15 residues. The J segment lost 3 bases and the V segment lost 8 bases, leaving 8 bases of the junction unmatched. The CDR3 protein is CASARGLGANEKLFF. The CDR3 DNA reads TGTGCCAGCGCCAGGGGGCTTGGGGCTAATGAAAAACTGTTTTTT.

The chain combines TRBV6-5 with TRBJ2-1, with TRBD2 matching over 13 bases. The CDR3 is 15 residues long. CDR1 MNHEY and CDR2 SVGAGI come from the germline V gene. V lost 7 bases, J lost 9 bases, and 9 bases stayed unmatched. CDR3 in amino acids: CASKLGLAGIGEQFF. DNA of the CDR3: TGTGCCAGCAAATTGGGACTAGCGGGAATCGGTGAGCAGTTCTTC.

This clone showed up just once. The rearrangement uses TRBV28 and TRBJ1-5; D is unresolved. This CDR3 comprises 14 residues. V was clipped by 2 bases and J by 3 bases, with 8 bases between them. The germline V gene encodes CDR1 MDHEN and CDR2 SYDVKM. The CDR3 bases are TGTGCCAGCAGTTTAGTGGGTAACAATCAGCCCCAGCATTTT. Its translation: CASSLVGNNQPQHF.

The chain joins TRBV28 to TRBJ1-4; D may be TRBD1 (6 bases). Trimming took off 7 bases at V and 7 bases at J, with 16 bases between the two ends. The CDR3 covers 14 residues. Germline-derived CDR1 and CDR2 are MDHEN and SYDVKM. The CDR3, as DNA: TGTGCCAGCAATAAGGGGGGGGTGAGTGAAAAACTGTTTTTT. It encodes CASNKGGVSEKLFF.

This sequence joins TRBV5-6 and TRBJ1-1; D perhaps matches TRBD1 (6 bases). The CDR3 contains 13 residues. CDR1 is SGHDT and CDR2 is YYEEEE in the germline V gene. Trimming removed 10 bases at V and 1 base at J, with 14 bases between. CDR3 DNA: TGTGCCTTTTCTCGGGGGGCGAACACTGAAGCTTTCTTT. It specifies CAFSRGANTEAFF. The full variable domain, completed using reference TRBV5-6 and TRBJ1-1, is DAGVTQSPTHLIKTRGQQVTLRCSPKSGHDTVSWYQQALGQGPQFIFQYYEEEERQRGNFPDRFSGHQFPNYSSELNVNALLLGDSALYLCAFSRGANTEAFFGQGTRLTVV.

The rearrangement joins TRBV5-6 to TRBJ2-1; TRBD2 matches 12 bases. The CDR3 loop spans 17 amino acids. The germline CDR1 and CDR2 sequences are SGHDT and YYEEEE. Trimming at V came to 0 bases and at J to 5 bases, leaving 6 bases not matched to a gene. CDR3 in DNA: TGTGCCAGCAGCTTGGGCAGACTAGCGGGAGATAACAATGAGCAGTTCTTC. It is translated as CASSLGRLAGDNNEQFF. Full variable domain (remainder filled in from reference TRBV5-6 and TRBJ2-1): DAGVTQSPTHLIKTRGQQVTLRCSPKSGHDTVSWYQQALGQGPQFIFQYYEEEERQRGNFPDRFSGHQFPNYSSELNVNALLLGDSALYLCASSLGRLAGDNNEQFFGPGTRLTVL.

The chain uses TRBV7-2 and TRBJ2-7; D might be TRBD2 (5 bases). The CDR3 covers 14 residues. Germline V gene data show CDR1 as SGHTA and CDR2 as FQGNSA. Trimming removed 4 bases from V and 4 bases from J, with 14 bases in between. CDR3 DNA: TGTGCCAGCAGCTCCGGACTCGGAATATACGAGCAGTACTTC. Its protein is CASSSGLGIYEQYF.

The chain combines TRBV19 with TRBJ1-5; the D is unclear. Germline assignment: CDR1 LNHDA and CDR2 SQIVND (reference sequence). The V end lost 7 bases, the J end lost 8 bases, and 18 bases lay between the germline ends. This CDR3 has 14 residues. CDR3 in DNA: TGTGCCAGTATGAATCATGTCGCGAGGGAGCCCCAGCATTTT. Translated: CASMNHVAREPQHF.

The J gene is TRBJ1-2, the V gene TRBV27; weak D call: TRBD1 (5 bases). There are 16 residues in the CDR3. V shed 5 bases and J shed 4 bases, with 20 bases lying between them. CDR1 is MNHEY and CDR2 is SMNVEV in the germline V gene (reference sequence). In nucleotides, the CDR3 is TGTGCCAGCAGTGCTTCTGTAGGGGAGATCGGCTATGGCTACACCTTC. Its protein product is CASSASVGEIGYGYTF.

This clone was seen a single time. V gene TRBV6-1 combines with J gene TRBJ2-2; D is unresolved. V shed 4 bases and J shed 8 bases, with 14 bases lying between them. The V gene's germline CDR1 is MNHNS and CDR2 SASEGT. The CDR3 loop spans 14 amino acids. Here the CDR3 DNA reads TGTGCCAGCAGTGCCTTCGTGGGTGGGGGGGAGCTGTTTTTT. Protein product: CASSAFVGGGELFF.

The gene calls are TRBV10-1 and TRBJ1-5; no reliable D call. The V end was cut by 5 bases, the J end by 3 bases, with 14 bases between. The CDR3 has 15 residues. Germline CDR1 and CDR2: WNHNN and SYGVQD (reference sequence). The CDR3 nucleotides are TGCGCCAGCAGTAGCCACGGGAGGTCCAATCAGCCCCAGCATTTT. Translating gives CASSSHGRSNQPQHF.

The gene calls are TRBV29-1 and TRBJ1-3; 7 bases are a match to TRBD1. The germline V gene encodes CDR1 SQVTM and CDR2 ANQGSEA. The CDR3 contains 13 residues. The V segment lost 7 bases and the J segment 0 bases; nucleotides outside the gene matches: 3. CDR3 region: CSAGTVSGNTIYF. The CDR3 coding sequence is TGCAGCGCTGGGACAGTCTCTGGAAACACCATATATTTT.

The J gene is TRBJ2-1, the V gene TRBV4-1; a possible D gene is TRBD2 (7 bases). This CDR3 is built from 16 residues. Germline V gene sequence: CDR1 MGHRA, CDR2 YSYEKL. Trimming removed 6 bases at V and 2 bases at J, with 17 bases between. The DNA for the CDR3 is TGCGCCAGCAGAAGGGGGGAGACTAGCCCCTACAATGAGCAGTTCTTC. It specifies CASRRGETSPYNEQFF.

This chain joins TRBV19 and TRBJ1-5, with no clear D. The CDR3 contains 15 residues. The V gene's germline CDR1 is LNHDA and CDR2 SQIVND (reference sequence). V shed 4 bases and J shed 7 bases, with 17 bases lying between them. CDR3 nucleotides: TGTGCCAGTAGTACGGGAATAGCGGGTAGCCAGCCCCAGCATTTT. It encodes CASSTGIAGSQPQHF.

The rearrangement uses TRBV6-1 and TRBJ1-1, with D unresolved. Germline-derived CDR1 and CDR2 are MNHNS and SASEGT. V gave up 6 bases and J gave up 2 bases, with 16 bases separating them. This CDR3 has 15 residues. The CDR3 nucleotides are TGTGCCAGCAGCGGTAACGAGAGGGCTAACACTGAAGCTTTCTTT. It translates to CASSGNERANTEAFF.

This clone was seen a handful of times. The rearrangement links TRBV9 to TRBJ2-2, with D possibly matching TRBD1 (5 bases). V shed 4 bases and J shed 6 bases, with 13 bases lying between them. There are 14 residues in the CDR3. Per the germline V gene, CDR1 is SGDLS and CDR2 is YYNGEE. This chain's CDR3 is CASSPQGMAGELFF. CDR3 coding DNA: TGTGCCAGCAGCCCCCAGGGAATGGCCGGGGAGCTGTTTTTT.

This clone was found a few times. CDR3 residues: CASSPLGRGNEQFF. CDR3 sequence (DNA): TGTGCCAGCAGTCCCCTCGGGAGGGGGAATGAGCAGTTCTTC. This chain uses TRBV28 with TRBJ2-1; 8 nucleotides align to TRBD2. The CDR3 covers 14 residues. Germline V lookup: CDR1 MDHEN, CDR2 SYDVKM. V trimming: 5 bases; J trimming: 7 bases; junction bases outside the gene matches: 7.

The rearrangement links TRBV27 to TRBJ2-7, with D perhaps matching TRBD1 or TRBD2 (5 bases each). Germline V gene data show CDR1 as MNHEY and CDR2 as SMNVEV (reference sequence). The V end lost 4 bases, the J end lost 2 bases, and 12 bases lay between the germline ends. The CDR3 runs 14 residues. CDR3 region: CASSYRDGAYEQYF. The CDR3 DNA reads TGTGCCAGCAGTTACCGGGACGGGGCCTACGAGCAGTACTTC.

The chain recombines TRBV4-3 with TRBJ1-1; D is ambiguous. This CDR3 region has 13 residues. CDR1 and CDR2 (germline): LGHNA, YSLEER. V was trimmed by 0 bases and J by 2 bases, leaving 4 bases between them. The CDR3: CASSQEYNTEAFF. CDR3 in DNA: TGCGCCAGCAGCCAAGAGTACAACACTGAAGCTTTCTTT.

The V call is TRBV7-2, the J call TRBJ1-1; D gene uncertain. Germline CDR1 and CDR2: SGHTA and FQGNSA. The CDR3 spans 15 residues. Trimming took 0 bases from V and 3 from J, leaving 11 bases between them. The CDR3 DNA reads as TGTGCCAGCAGCTTAGCTCAGTTGGTGGACACTGAAGCTTTCTTT. Protein product: CASSLAQLVDTEAFF.

This chain connects TRBV29-1 to TRBJ2-5, with 7 bases matching TRBD2. The CDR3 extends over 12 amino acids. Germline lookup yields CDR1 SQVTM and CDR2 ANQGSEA. V was pared by 7 bases and J by 1 base, with 3 bases of the junction left unmatched. CDR3 sequence reads: CSGAGAQETQYF. CDR3 in DNA: TGCAGCGGGGCGGGAGCCCAAGAGACCCAGTACTTC.

In DNA form, the CDR3 reads TGTGCCTGGAGTAGCATTACAAGCAATCAGCCCCAGCATTTT. This translates into CAWSSITSNQPQHF. The genes are TRBV30 and TRBJ1-5, with D unresolved. Germline V gene sequence: CDR1 GTSNPN, CDR2 SVGIG (reference sequence). The CDR3 contains 14 residues. V lost 2 bases and J lost 1, with 9 bases in between.

This CDR3 is CASGGLGPYNEQFF. DNA for the CDR3: TGCGCCAGCGGGGGACTTGGACCTTACAATGAGCAGTTCTTC. The chain employs TRBV4-1 and TRBJ2-1; a possible D gene is TRBD2 (6 bases). Trimming pared 8 bases from V and 4 bases from J, leaving 15 bases between. The CDR3 contains 14 residues. CDR1 is MGHRA, CDR2 YSYEKL, per germline.

V gene TRBV5-4 combines with J gene TRBJ2-1; 7 bases are a match to TRBD2. V lost 0 bases to trimming and J lost 6 bases; unmatched junction nucleotides: 9. Germline CDR1 is SGHNT and CDR2 is YYREEE (reference sequence). The CDR3 runs to 16 residues. The CDR3 loop reads CASSLVSPRTSNEQFF. For the CDR3, the DNA is TGTGCCAGCAGCTTGGTCTCGCCCCGGACTAGCAATGAGCAGTTCTTC. Variable domain in full (rest from reference TRBV5-4 and TRBJ2-1): ETGVTQSPTHLIKTRGQQVTLRCSSQSGHNTVSWYQQALGQGPQFIFQYYREEENGRGNFPPRFSGLQFPNYSSELNVNALELDDSALYLCASSLVSPRTSNEQFFGPGTRLTVL.